This paragraph covers one T cell receptor beta chain sequence. This entry is derived from a study of blood T cell repertoires in COVID-19. Germline CDR1 and CDR2: MNHEY and SMNVEV (reference sequence). The CDR3 runs 13 residues. The ends lost 8 bases at V and 4 bases at J; junction bases unmatched: 8. TCRdb keeps only in-frame clones here, not all; method: immunoSEQ multiplex PCR. The repertoire holds roughly 150,000 clones, with about 87% as singletons. Input material: peripheral blood. The sequence was obtained from a human donor in a cohort sampled during active COVID-19. The chain joins TRBV27 to TRBJ2-7, with 7 bases lining up with TRBD1. CDR3 sequence: CASPRQGEYEQYF. DNA of the CDR3: TGTGCCAGCCCCAGGCAGGGGGAATACGAGCAGTACTTC.